This T cell receptor beta chain came from a study of shared clonotypes between healthy human individuals. General study points: Non-shared clonotypes had lower generation probabilities than clonotypes shared by all four sorted-subset donors.

Data came from immunoSEQ multiplex PCR; TCRdb stores just in-frame clones and leaves some out. This sample has some 2 million clones, with roughly 95% found just once. As regards this clone: Its specificity is unknown. Other DNA sequences from this sample encode an identical CDR3 as well.

CDR3 length: 14 amino acids. Germline V gene lookup returns CDR1 GTSNPN and CDR2 SVGIG (reference sequence). V lost 1 base to trimming and J lost 9 bases; unmatched junction nucleotides: 8. The source of this sequence is a man younger than 35 in good health. The sample consisted of naive CD4+ T cells sorted from blood. Subset meaning: CD45RA+ positively selected. J is TRBJ2-1 and V is TRBV30, with 8 bases lining up with TRBD2. The CDR3 nucleotides read TGTGCCTGGAGTGGGCTAGCGGGCGTGGGTGAGCAGTTCTTC. Amino acids: CAWSGLAGVGEQFF.